These 19 T cell receptor beta chains were all obtained from the same sample, sequenced in a study of shared clonotypes between healthy human individuals. The naive CD8 fraction comprised CD45RO-negative cells positively selected for CCR7 and excluded terminally differentiated effector memory CD45RA+ cells. Only in-frame clones appear in the TCRdb table, and some are missing; sequencing was by immunoSEQ multiplex PCR. Of approximately 2,000,000 clones listed, just under 95% are singletons. Sequencing was done on a sample of naive CD8+ T cells from PBMCs. Receptor source: a man between 18 and 29 years old in good health. Some clones in this sample may be carry-over from other donors' samples.

The chain joins TRBV28 to TRBJ1-1, with no clear D. The CDR3 is 13 residues long. Germline V gene lookup returns CDR1 MDHEN and CDR2 SYDVKM. The V and J ends lost 6 bases and 4 bases respectively, with 12 bases between them. CDR3: CASSPPGLTEAFF. CDR3 nucleotides: TGTGCCAGCAGCCCCCCGGGCCTCACTGAAGCTTTCTTT.

This clone was picked up one time. The chain has TRBV11-3 and TRBJ2-2; weak D call: TRBD1 (6 bases). V lost 4 bases and J 6 bases, leaving 12 bases between the germline ends. There are 14 residues in the CDR3. Per germline, CDR1 SGHNT and CDR2 YENEEA. The DNA for the CDR3 is TGTGCCAGCAGCTCAACAGGGTGGGCCGGGGAGCTGTTTTTT. It specifies CASSSTGWAGELFF.

This clone was observed a single time. The chain carries TRBV30 and TRBJ1-5, with D uncertain. Per the germline V gene, CDR1 is GTSNPN and CDR2 is SVGIG (reference sequence). The CDR3 extends over 15 amino acids. With 2 bases removed from V and 2 bases from J, the gap between germline ends came to 13 bases. The CDR3 DNA reads TGTGCCTGGAGTTACGGGTGGGTGGGCAATCAGCCCCAGCATTTT. This codes for CAWSYGWVGNQPQHF.

The CDR3 DNA reads TGCAGCGCACGAGCTTCCGGGACAGTCCCCTACGAGCAGTACTTC. Translated, it gives CSARASGTVPYEQYF. This chain connects TRBV29-1 to TRBJ2-7; 7 bases match TRBD1. The trim removed 7 bases at V and 2 bases at J, leaving 14 bases unmatched. Per the germline V gene, CDR1 is SQVTM and CDR2 is ANQGSEA. CDR3 size: 15 residues.

This sequence joins TRBV27 and TRBJ2-1; 9 bases are shared with TRBD2. The CDR3 spans 15 residues. Germline V lookup: CDR1 MNHEY, CDR2 SMNVEV (reference sequence). V trimming: 5 bases; J trimming: 9 bases; junction bases outside the gene matches: 11. The CDR3 DNA sequence: TGTGCCAGCAGTGCTGGGTCTAGCGGGAAGGGTGAGCAGTTCTTC. Translating it yields CASSAGSSGKGEQFF.

This chain uses TRBV5-4 with TRBJ1-2; no definite D call. V was pared by 9 bases and J by 0 bases, with 12 bases between. Germline V gives CDR1 SGHNT, CDR2 YYREEE (reference sequence). This CDR3 spans 13 amino acids. Here the CDR3 reads CATGFGANYGYTF. The DNA of the CDR3 is TGTGCCACGGGGTTTGGTGCTAACTATGGCTACACCTTC.

The chain is built from TRBV19 and TRBJ2-3, with TRBD1 matching over 7 bases. The ends lost 4 bases at V and 4 bases at J; junction bases unmatched: 5. Germline loops: CDR1 LNHDA, CDR2 SQIVND (reference sequence). The CDR3 extends over 14 amino acids. The CDR3 protein is CASSTTGVSDTQYF. CDR3 sequence (DNA): TGTGCCAGTAGTACTACAGGGGTATCAGATACGCAGTATTTT.

This clone was found a few times. V and J are TRBV4-1 and TRBJ1-2; 7 bases map to TRBD1. V lost 5 bases and J lost 4; bases outside the gene matches: 7. The CDR3 spans 14 residues. Germline values: CDR1 MGHRA, CDR2 YSYEKL. This CDR3 reads CASSEQTGFYGYTF. The CDR3 region has the DNA TGCGCCAGCAGCGAACAGACAGGGTTCTATGGCTACACCTTC.

This chain connects TRBV5-1 to TRBJ2-1, with no clear D. The CDR3 has 11 amino acids. V gave up 4 bases and J gave up 8 bases, with 7 bases separating them. CDR1 and CDR2 from the germline V gene are SGHRS and YFSETQ. Here the CDR3 reads CASSIGDEQFF. The CDR3 region has the DNA TGCGCCAGCAGCATCGGAGATGAGCAGTTCTTC.

J is TRBJ1-5 and V is TRBV28; 7 positions agree with TRBD1. The CDR3 is 16 amino acids. V was clipped by 7 bases and J by 3 bases; unmatched bases: 12. Germline V gene data show CDR1 as MDHEN and CDR2 as SYDVKM. CDR3 protein: CASTPWQGEVNQPQHF. CDR3 bases: TGTGCCAGCACGCCATGGCAGGGGGAGGTCAATCAGCCCCAGCATTTT.

Remarks on this clone: The sample holds other DNA sequences that translate to the same CDR3. This chain connects TRBV29-1 to TRBJ2-7, with TRBD1 matching 9 bases. The germline V gene encodes CDR1 SQVTM and CDR2 ANQGSEA. The V gene end was trimmed by 7 bases and the J gene end by 2 bases; junction bases not matched to a gene: 3. This CDR3 has 12 residues. CDR3 nucleotides: TGCAGCGCCCGACAGGGGGCCTACGAGCAGTACTTC. It codes for CSARQGAYEQYF.

The gene calls are TRBV11-2 and TRBJ2-7; 8 nucleotides line up with TRBD1. CDR3 size: 16 residues. Trimming at V came to 5 bases and at J to 3 bases, leaving 12 bases not matched to a gene. Germline values: CDR1 SGHAT, CDR2 FQNNGV. CDR3 protein: CASSLGSSGGRYEQYF. Here the CDR3 DNA reads TGTGCCAGCAGCCTCGGGTCGTCAGGGGGCCGCTACGAGCAGTACTTC.

For this clone: Sequence at one end of the junction differs from germline and may be a read error. The V gene is TRBV5-1, the J gene TRBJ2-1; D remains unclear. The CDR3 length is 13 residues. Germline-derived CDR1 and CDR2 are SGHRS and YFSETQ. CDR3 in amino acids: CASTLDPNNEQFF. The CDR3 DNA follows: TGCGCCAGCACCTTGGATCCTAACAATGAGCAGTTCTTC.

The V gene is TRBV6-6, the J gene TRBJ1-1; tentative D call: TRBD1 (5 bases). Per the germline V gene, CDR1 is MNHNY and CDR2 is SVGAGI (reference sequence). CDR3 length: 13 amino acids. Trimming left V 2 bases short and J 1 base short, with 5 bases between. The CDR3 is CASSYDRNTEAFF. DNA of the CDR3: TGTGCCAGCAGTTACGACAGGAACACTGAAGCTTTCTTT.

This clone was observed a few times. Other DNA sequences in the same sample also yield this CDR3. This sequence joins TRBV29-1 and TRBJ2-2; D gene ambiguous. Trimming stripped 4 bases from V and 1 base from J, with 4 bases between. Germline-derived CDR1 and CDR2 are SQVTM and ANQGSEA. CDR3 size: 12 residues. This CDR3 reads CSVVGNTGELFF. The DNA for the CDR3 is TGCAGCGTTGTGGGGAACACCGGGGAGCTGTTTTTT.

The chain joins TRBV14 to TRBJ2-7; the D gene is possibly TRBD1 (6 bases). Trimming stripped 3 bases from V and 3 bases from J, with 18 bases between. The CDR3 consists of 16 residues. Looked up from germline, CDR1 is SGHDN and CDR2 is FVKESK. The CDR3 reads CASSHGLRTAIYEQYF. The CDR3 nucleotides read TGTGCCAGCAGCCACGGGTTACGGACAGCGATCTACGAGCAGTACTTC.

This rearrangement joins TRBV2 to TRBJ2-1; D possibly corresponds to TRBD1 (5 bases). The ends were cut back, 6 bases at V and 7 bases at J, with 22 bases in the middle. In germline, CDR1 is SNHLY, CDR2 FYNNEI. The CDR3 extends over 16 amino acids. In nucleotides, the CDR3 is TGTGCCAGCAGCGACCGGACGAACCTAAAGGGGAATGAGCAGTTCTTC. This translates into CASSDRTNLKGNEQFF.

This chain joins TRBV29-1 and TRBJ2-1; no reliable D call. In germline, CDR1 is SQVTM, CDR2 ANQGSEA. V lost 1 base and J lost 3, with 4 bases in between. There are 12 residues in the CDR3. The CDR3 nucleotides read TGCAGCGTTGAAGCTTACTACAATGAGCAGTTCTTC. The encoded protein is CSVEAYYNEQFF.

The chain couples TRBV5-1 to TRBJ2-1; D gene unclear. The germline CDR1 and CDR2 sequences are SGHRS and YFSETQ. V was pared by 4 bases and J by 8 bases, with 16 bases between. The CDR3 extends over 14 amino acids. The CDR3 here is CASSRGARVDEQFF. Here the CDR3 DNA reads TGCGCCAGCAGCCGTGGTGCCCGCGTGGATGAGCAGTTCTTC.